The 23 T cell receptor beta chains listed next were all sequenced from one sample in a study of cytomegalovirus exposure and HLA in healthy donors. Both 60 Vbeta primers and 13 Jbeta primers went into the PCR. The table came from immunoSEQ multiplex PCR; TCRdb's copy has only in-frame clones and leaves some out. The repertoire holds some 94,000 clones, with around 73% as singletons. The sample taken for sequencing was PBMCs. The receptor source for this set is a man aged 40-49 years in good health and CMV-seronegative.

The chain recombines TRBV10-1 with TRBJ2-7; 7 nucleotides agree with TRBD1. This CDR3 is built from 14 residues. Per germline, CDR1 WNHNN and CDR2 SYGVQD (reference sequence). The trim removed 7 bases at V and 10 bases at J, leaving 16 bases unmatched. Written as DNA, the CDR3 is TGCGCCAGCAATTCCGTACGTCCTACAGGGGAACAGTACTTC. Its translation: CASNSVRPTGEQYF.

The rearrangement uses TRBV6-5 and TRBJ1-2, with 9 positions matching TRBD1. This CDR3 is built from 13 residues. V trimming: 9 bases; J trimming: 3 bases; junction bases outside the gene matches: 5. Germline V lookup: CDR1 MNHEY, CDR2 SVGAGI. The chain's CDR3 is CASHRGQDYGYTF. CDR3 DNA sequence: TGTGCCAGTCACAGGGGGCAGGACTATGGCTACACCTTC.

CDR3 residues: CASSQYNEQFF. CDR3 bases: TGTGCCAGCAGTCAGTACAATGAGCAGTTCTTC. V is TRBV6-6 and J is TRBJ2-1, with unresolved D. Germline V gene sequence: CDR1 MNHNY, CDR2 SVGAGI (reference sequence). The CDR3 spans 11 residues. The V gene lost 5 bases and the J gene lost 4 bases, with 3 bases spanning the gap.

This chain uses TRBV28 with TRBJ2-2, with 10 positions matching TRBD2. V was clipped by 3 bases and J by 2 bases; unmatched bases: 6. The CDR3 is 17 residues long. Germline CDR1 reads MDHEN; CDR2 reads SYDVKM. CDR3 coding DNA: TGTGCCAGCAGTTTCCGACCTAGCGGGGGAAACACCGGGGAGCTGTTTTTT. Protein product: CASSFRPSGGNTGELFF. The full variable domain, rest sourced from reference TRBV28 and TRBJ2-2, is DVKVTQSSRYLVKRTGEKVFLECVQDMDHENMFWYRQDPGLGLRLIYFSYDVKMKEKGDIPEGYSVSREKKERFSLILESASTNQTSMYLCASSFRPSGGNTGELFFGEGSRLTVL.

The chain recombines TRBV2 with TRBJ2-5; 7 bases align to TRBD1. The CDR3 covers 15 residues. Germline-derived CDR1 and CDR2 are SNHLY and FYNNEI. V lost 4 bases, J lost 5 bases, and 10 bases stayed unmatched. CDR3 DNA sequence: TGTGCCAGCAGTGCCGCCGGGACAGATAAGGAGACCCAGTACTTC. As protein: CASSAAGTDKETQYF.

V is TRBV19 and J is TRBJ2-2; the match to TRBD2 covers 13 bases. The CDR3 extends over 16 amino acids. Germline CDR1 reads LNHDA; CDR2 reads SQIVND (reference sequence). Trimming at V came to 7 bases and at J to 6 bases, leaving 8 bases not matched to a gene. The CDR3 loop is CASMSTSGRGAGELFF. CDR3 DNA sequence: TGTGCCAGTATGAGCACTAGCGGGAGGGGGGCCGGGGAGCTGTTTTTT. Supplemented by reference TRBV19 and TRBJ2-2, the full variable domain reads DGGITQSPKYLFRKEGQNVTLSCEQNLNHDAMYWYRQDPGQGLRLIYYSQIVNDFQKGDIAEGYSVSREKKESFPLTVTSAQKNPTAFYLCASMSTSGRGAGELFFGEGSRLTVL.

The genes are TRBV25-1 and TRBJ2-6; no clear D gene. The germline V gene has CDR1 MGHDK and CDR2 SYGVNS. Trimming took off 0 bases at V and 0 bases at J, with 9 bases between the two ends. The length of the CDR3 is 17 residues. The DNA for the CDR3 is TGTGCCAGCAGTGAATATATTCTTAGCTCTGGGGCCAACGTCCTGACTTTC. Protein product: CASSEYILSSGANVLTF.

With regard to this clone: This specimen includes other DNA sequences encoding the same CDR3. V usage is TRBV28 and J usage is TRBJ1-2; 8 nucleotides align to TRBD1. Per germline, CDR1 MDHEN and CDR2 SYDVKM. The V gene end was trimmed by 8 bases and the J gene end by 5 bases; junction bases not matched to a gene: 1. The CDR3 covers 11 residues. The CDR3 sequence: CASGTGYGYTF. The CDR3 DNA reads TGTGCCAGCGGGACAGGATATGGCTACACCTTC.

The rearrangement uses TRBV9 and TRBJ2-7; 9 bases agree with TRBD2. The germline gives CDR1 SGDLS, CDR2 YYNGEE. Unmatched junction bases numbered 9, after V lost 2 bases and J lost 6 bases. CDR3 length: 15 residues. The CDR3 nucleotides read TGTGCCAGCAGCGTTTCCCCTAGCGGGAATGCCGAGCAGTACTTC. It codes for CASSVSPSGNAEQYF.

The chain links TRBV5-1 to TRBJ2-3, with TRBD2 matching 9 bases. There are 15 residues in the CDR3. Germline trimming cut 2 bases from V and 5 bases from J; bases unmatched to any gene: 6. Germline lookup yields CDR1 SGHRS and CDR2 YFSETQ. This CDR3 reads CASSLAGGPLDTQYF. The CDR3 DNA is TGCGCCAGCAGCTTAGCGGGGGGACCTCTAGATACGCAGTATTTT.

The rearrangement uses TRBV5-4 and TRBJ2-5; TRBD1 aligns across 9 bases. TRBJ2-7 matches the DNA end more closely, so the J call is doubtful. CDR1 and CDR2 (germline): SGHNT, YYREEE (reference sequence). This CDR3 has 14 residues. CDR3 region: CASSSTGGTYEQYF. CDR3 in DNA: TGTGCCAGCAGCAGTACAGGGGGCACCTACGAGCAGTACTTC.

The chain uses TRBV30 and TRBJ1-6; 7 nucleotides line up with TRBD1. The CDR3 has 15 amino acids. J gave up 7 bases and V 7 bases, and 13 bases lay outside the gene matches. The germline CDR1 and CDR2 sequences are GTSNPN and SVGIG (reference sequence). Written as DNA, the CDR3 is TGTGCCTCGCAATCTCTCGGGACAGAAAATTCACCCCTCCACTTT. Amino acid sequence: CASQSLGTENSPLHF. Looking up the rest from reference TRBV30 and TRBJ1-6 gives the full variable domain: SQTIHQWPATLVQPVGSPLSLECTVEGTSNPNLYWYRQAAGRGLQLLFYSVGIGQISSEVPQNLSASRPQDRQFILSSKKLLLSDSGFYLCASQSLGTENSPLHFGNGTRLTVT.

The CDR3 protein is CASSHPVAGTGKYEQYF. For the CDR3, the DNA is TGTGCCAGCAGCCACCCGGTCGCTGGGACAGGGAAATACGAGCAGTACTTC. The genes are TRBV4-2 and TRBJ2-7; 9 bases fit TRBD1. J lost 4 bases, V lost 3 bases, and 13 bases had no gene match. The CDR3 has 17 amino acids. Germline V CDR1 and CDR2: LGHNA, YNFKEQ.

The chain links TRBV11-2 to TRBJ2-7; D not resolved. Germline V gives CDR1 SGHAT, CDR2 FQNNGV. CDR3 length: 12 amino acids. With 5 bases removed from V and 2 bases from J, the gap between germline ends came to 7 bases. The CDR3 DNA sequence: TGTGCCAGCAGCATTTCTACCTACGAGCAGTACTTC. Translated, it gives CASSISTYEQYF.

V usage is TRBV7-2 and J usage is TRBJ1-5, with D hard to call. The ends were cut back, 5 bases at V and 7 bases at J, with 9 bases in the middle. The CDR3 is made up of 12 amino acids. Germline V lookup: CDR1 SGHTA, CDR2 FQGNSA. The CDR3 DNA reads TGTGCCAGCAGCCCTGACGGGCAGCCCCAGCATTTT. It yields the protein CASSPDGQPQHF. Drawing the rest from reference TRBV7-2 and TRBJ1-5, the complete variable domain is GAGVSQSPSNKVTEKGKDVELRCDPISGHTALYWYRQSLGQGLEFLIYFQGNSAPDKSGLPSDRFSAERTGGSVSTLTIQRTQQEDSAVYLCASSPDGQPQHFGDGTRLSIL.

The V and J genes are TRBV5-1 and TRBJ1-1, with D hard to call. Per the germline V gene, CDR1 is SGHRS and CDR2 is YFSETQ. This CDR3 has 13 amino acids. V was clipped by 4 bases and J by 1 base, with 8 bases between them. DNA of the CDR3: TGCGCCAGCAGCCTTCGCGAGAACACTGAAGCTTTCTTT. This codes for CASSLRENTEAFF. The full variable domain, completed using reference TRBV5-1 and TRBJ1-1, is KAGVTQTPRYLIKTRGQQVTLSCSPISGHRSVSWYQQTPGQGLQFLFEYFSETQRNKGNFPGRFSGRQFSNSRSEMNVSTLELGDSALYLCASSLRENTEAFFGQGTRLTVV.

The chain has TRBV2 and TRBJ2-1, with 9 positions matching TRBD2. Germline loops: CDR1 SNHLY, CDR2 FYNNEI. Trimming removed 5 bases from V and 4 bases from J; junction bases left unmatched: 6. The CDR3 has 15 amino acids. The chain's CDR3 is CASSLAGAAYNEQFF. The CDR3 coding sequence is TGTGCCAGCAGTTTAGCGGGGGCGGCATACAATGAGCAGTTCTTC.

This sequence joins TRBV9 and TRBJ2-1; 11 nucleotides align to TRBD1. The CDR3 spans 16 residues. The ends lost 2 bases at V and 7 bases at J; junction bases unmatched: 8. The germline V gene has CDR1 SGDLS and CDR2 YYNGEE. Here the CDR3 reads CASSVTGTGGRNEQFF. DNA for the CDR3: TGTGCCAGCAGCGTGACCGGGACAGGGGGACGGAATGAGCAGTTCTTC.

The J gene is TRBJ1-1, the V gene TRBV11-2; 7 bases are a match to TRBD1. The V gene's germline CDR1 is SGHAT and CDR2 FQNNGV. Losses at the gene ends were 5 bases for V and 1 base for J; bases not matched to a gene: 10. The CDR3 is 16 amino acids. DNA for the CDR3: TGTGCCAGCAGCCCCAGAAGGACAGGCCAGAACACTGAAGCTTTCTTT. Its translation is CASSPRRTGQNTEAFF. The entire variable domain, with the rest obtained from reference TRBV11-2 and TRBJ1-1, is as follows: EAGVAQSPRYKIIEKRQSVAFWCNPISGHATLYWYQQILGQGPKLLIQFQNNGVVDDSQLPKDRFSAERLKGVDSTLKIQPAKLEDSAVYLCASSPRRTGQNTEAFFGQGTRLTVV.

This clone has a single count. This chain links TRBV2 with TRBJ2-1, with 14 nucleotides matching TRBD2. Germline CDR1 reads SNHLY; CDR2 reads FYNNEI. The junction had 5 bases not matched to a gene; V was cut back by 6 bases and J by 10 bases. This CDR3 has 14 amino acids. Here the CDR3 reads CASSRTSGRSEQFF. CDR3 DNA: TGTGCCAGCAGCCGGACTAGCGGGAGGTCAGAGCAGTTCTTC.

The chain joins TRBV6-1 to TRBJ2-7, with 10 bases aligning to TRBD2. There are 14 residues in the CDR3. Germline lookup yields CDR1 MNHNS and CDR2 SASEGT. With V trimmed by 6 bases and J by 6 bases, 8 bases remained unmatched. The CDR3 DNA sequence: TGTGCCAGCAGGGGAACGAGCGGGAGGGCCGAGCAGTACTTC. Amino acid sequence: CASRGTSGRAEQYF.

A remark on this clone: This specimen includes other DNA sequences encoding the same CDR3. The rearrangement uses TRBV18 and TRBJ2-5; D gene uncertain. The CDR3 consists of 14 residues. Germline lookup yields CDR1 KGHSH and CDR2 LQKENI. Trimming removed 1 base at V and 5 bases at J, with 11 bases between. CDR3 DNA sequence: TGTGCCAGCTCACCACTTCCTGGTCAGGAGACCCAGTACTTC. As protein: CASSPLPGQETQYF.

J is TRBJ2-6 and V is TRBV27, with D tentatively TRBD1 (6 bases). This CDR3 is built from 17 residues. The V gene's germline CDR1 is MNHEY and CDR2 SMNVEV (reference sequence). Between the trimmed V and J ends, which lost 7 bases and 1 base, there was a span of 17 bases. The CDR3 DNA is TGTGCCAGCACCGCGACGCCACAGGGATCTGGGGCCAACGTCCTGACTTTC. It translates to CASTATPQGSGANVLTF.